Shown below are 17 T cell receptor beta chains from a single sample sequenced in a study of T cells after yellow fever vaccination. TCRdb passed the 5' RACE reads through MiXCR, listing each CDR3 protein once. The sample lists around 47,000 distinct CDR3 sequences, roughly 6.4% occurring once. Material: CD8+ T cells not binding an NS4B(214-222) dextramer, sorted from PBMCs, obtained 45 days after the yellow fever booster vaccination. Receptors were obtained from a young man who received the YFV17D yellow fever vaccine.

This clonotype was counted at least ten times. The chain couples TRBV11-2 to TRBJ2-1; TRBD2 aligns across 7 bases. There are 16 residues in the CDR3. V trimming: 1 base; J trimming: 8 bases; junction bases outside the gene matches: 11. Germline V CDR1 and CDR2: SGHAT, FQNNGV. The CDR3 coding sequence is TGTGCCAGCAGCTTAGGGGGTGGCGGGAGTGGGGATGAGCAGTTCTTC. Its protein is CASSLGGGGSGDEQFF.

The sample holds many counts of this clonotype. The chain couples TRBV5-6 to TRBJ2-5; TRBD1 agrees at 8 bases. Trimming at V came to 3 bases and at J to 3 bases, leaving 4 bases not matched to a gene. The CDR3 totals 14 residues. In germline, CDR1 is SGHDT, CDR2 YYEEEE. CDR3 bases: TGTGCCAGCAGCTCGGTGACAGGGGAAGAGACCCAGTACTTC. Translating gives CASSSVTGEETQYF.

This clonotype was counted only a few times. The gene calls are TRBV6-2 or TRBV6-3 and TRBJ2-5; D gene ambiguous. The germline V gene has CDR1 MNHEY and CDR2 SVGEGT. V lost 0 bases, J lost 3 bases, and 2 bases lay in between. The CDR3 extends over 12 amino acids. The CDR3: CASSYSKETQYF. CDR3 nucleotide sequence: TGTGCCAGCAGTTACTCGAAAGAGACCCAGTACTTC.

The table lists this clonotype with many counts. The J gene is TRBJ2-7, the V gene TRBV6-6; TRBD1 matches 7 bases. CDR1 and CDR2 from the germline V gene are MNHNY and SVGAGI (reference sequence). This CDR3 comprises 12 residues. The J segment lost 2 bases and the V segment lost 10 bases, leaving 5 bases of the junction unmatched. CDR3 residues: CATTGETYEQYF. Written as DNA, the CDR3 is TGTGCCACAACAGGGGAAACCTACGAGCAGTACTTC.

This clonotype was detected ten times or more. The chain links TRBV19 to TRBJ2-5; 8 bases are shared with TRBD2. V gave up 7 bases and J gave up 5 bases; unmatched junction bases: 6. Germline loops: CDR1 LNHDA, CDR2 SQIVND (reference sequence). CDR3 length: 13 residues. CDR3 nucleotide sequence: TGTGCCAGTATGCTTGCGGGAGGTGAGACCCAGTACTTC. This translates into CASMLAGGETQYF.

This clonotype has ten or more counts. The chain joins TRBV20-1 to TRBJ2-3; TRBD2 matches 10 bases. CDR1 and CDR2 (germline): DFQATT, SNEGSKA (reference sequence). Unmatched junction bases numbered 7, after V lost 5 bases and J lost 8 bases. CDR3 length: 13 amino acids. The CDR3 sequence is CSAPSGGGGTQYF. CDR3 nucleotide sequence: TGCAGTGCTCCTAGCGGGGGCGGGGGTACGCAGTATTTT.

This clonotype came up many times. The chain couples TRBV4-3 to TRBJ2-1; TRBD2 matches 7 bases. Trimming took 4 bases from V and 2 from J; bases not matched to a gene: 5. From germline, CDR1 is LGHNA and CDR2 YSLEER. CDR3 length equals 15 residues. CDR3 in amino acids: CASSRVRETYNEQFF. In nucleotides, the CDR3 is TGCGCCAGCAGCCGAGTGCGGGAGACCTACAATGAGCAGTTCTTC.

This clonotype was seen many times. This sequence joins TRBV7-2 and TRBJ2-7; no clear D gene. Germline V gives CDR1 SGHTA, CDR2 FQGNSA. This CDR3 region has 13 residues. Trimming left V 5 bases short and J 6 bases short, with 14 bases between. The CDR3 sequence: CASSPNPLVEQYF. The CDR3 DNA follows: TGTGCCAGCAGCCCAAACCCTTTGGTCGAGCAGTACTTC.

This clonotype was counted at least ten times. The chain is built from TRBV29-1 and TRBJ2-7; D is perhaps TRBD1 or TRBD2 (5 bases each). The germline CDR1 and CDR2 sequences are SQVTM and ANQGSEA. Deletions cut 5 bases from V and 5 bases from J, with 19 bases between. The CDR3 covers 14 residues. CDR3 nucleotides: TGCAGCGTTTATTTTGGGGGAATGTGGGACGAGCAGTACTTC. Amino acid sequence: CSVYFGGMWDEQYF.

This clonotype came up many times. V usage is TRBV4-2 and J usage is TRBJ2-3; D is unclear. Germline CDR1 and CDR2: LGHNA and YNFKEQ. V lost 4 bases, J lost 5 bases, and 7 bases lay in between. The CDR3 is made up of 12 amino acids. The CDR3 bases are TGTGCCAGCAGCCGTTCTCTAGATACGCAGTATTTT. Its translation is CASSRSLDTQYF.

Many counts were recorded for this clonotype. The genes are TRBV7-2 and TRBJ2-7, with D perhaps TRBD2 (5 bases). V lost 7 bases, J lost 1 base, and 20 bases lay in between. Germline V gives CDR1 SGHTA, CDR2 FQGNSA. CDR3 size: 16 residues. CDR3 sequence reads: CASIVSGGLGSYEQYF. The CDR3 DNA reads as TGTGCCAGCATCGTATCCGGAGGACTGGGGTCCTACGAGCAGTACTTC. The whole variable domain, remainder taken from reference TRBV7-2 and TRBJ2-7, is GAGVSQSPSNKVTEKGKDVELRCDPISGHTALYWYRQSLGQGLEFLIYFQGNSAPDKSGLPSDRFSAERTGGSVSTLTIQRTQQEDSAVYLCASIVSGGLGSYEQYFGPGTRLTVT.

This clonotype was recorded many times. The chain is built from TRBV6-2 or TRBV6-3 and TRBJ2-2; D ambiguous. Deletions cut 8 bases from V and 6 bases from J, with 16 bases between. Looked up from germline, CDR1 is MNHEY and CDR2 is SVGEGT. This CDR3 comprises 14 residues. The CDR3, as DNA: TGTGCCAGCCTTGGGCGACTCGACTCCGGGGAGCTGTTTTTT. Translating gives CASLGRLDSGELFF.

This clonotype has at least ten counts. J is TRBJ2-5 and V is TRBV10-2; D is perhaps TRBD2 (5 bases). V lost 6 bases and J lost 5, with 10 bases in between. Germline values: CDR1 WSHSY, CDR2 SAAADI. The CDR3 totals 12 residues. The CDR3: CASSVLEETQYF. For the CDR3, the DNA is TGCGCCAGCAGCGTACTAGAGGAGACCCAGTACTTC.

The table lists this clonotype with many counts. The rearrangement uses TRBV27 and TRBJ2-7; 9 positions match TRBD1. Trimming removed 3 bases from V and 5 bases from J; junction bases left unmatched: 2. There are 13 residues in the CDR3. CDR1 is MNHEY and CDR2 is SMNVEV in the germline V gene (reference sequence). CDR3 sequence: CASSLDRGHEQYF. CDR3 DNA sequence: TGTGCCAGCAGTTTGGACAGGGGCCACGAGCAGTACTTC.

This clonotype was recorded many times. The chain carries TRBV7-2 and TRBJ2-1; 9 bases agree with TRBD2. The CDR3 length is 16 residues. The ends lost 3 bases at V and 7 bases at J; junction bases unmatched: 10. Per germline, CDR1 SGHTA and CDR2 FQGNSA. The CDR3 loop reads CASSFLPIAGVNEQFF. Written as DNA, the CDR3 is TGTGCCAGCAGCTTTCTCCCTATAGCGGGAGTGAATGAGCAGTTCTTC.

This clonotype was counted at least ten times. The J gene is TRBJ2-5, the V gene TRBV4-3, with D perhaps TRBD2 (5 bases). The CDR3 is made up of 15 amino acids. Trimming shortened V by 1 base and J by 1 base, and 10 bases separated the two germline ends. Germline lookup yields CDR1 LGHNA and CDR2 YSLEER. The CDR3 nucleotides read TGCGCCAGCAGCCAAGCTGCGGGCACCCAAGAGACCCAGTACTTC. As protein: CASSQAAGTQETQYF.

The V gene is TRBV15, the J gene TRBJ2-3; D unclear. Per germline, CDR1 LNHNV and CDR2 YYDKDF (reference sequence). The V end lost 3 bases, the J end lost 2 bases, and 3 bases lay between the germline ends. This CDR3 has 12 residues. CDR3 protein: CATSSDTDTQYF. The CDR3 coding sequence is TGTGCCACCAGCAGCGACACAGATACGCAGTATTTT.